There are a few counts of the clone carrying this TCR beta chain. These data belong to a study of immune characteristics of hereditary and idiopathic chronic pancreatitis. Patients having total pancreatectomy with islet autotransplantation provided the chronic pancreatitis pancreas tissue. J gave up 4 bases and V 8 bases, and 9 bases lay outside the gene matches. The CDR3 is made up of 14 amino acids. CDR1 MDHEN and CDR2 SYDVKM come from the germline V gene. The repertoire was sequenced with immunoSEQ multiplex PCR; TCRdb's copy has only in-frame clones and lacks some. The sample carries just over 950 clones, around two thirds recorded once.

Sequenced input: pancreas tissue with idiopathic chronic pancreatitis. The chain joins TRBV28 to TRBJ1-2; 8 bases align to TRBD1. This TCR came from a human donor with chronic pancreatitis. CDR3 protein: CASRPPGTGYGYTF. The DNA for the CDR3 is TGTGCCAGCCGCCCGCCCGGGACAGGCTATGGCTACACCTTC.